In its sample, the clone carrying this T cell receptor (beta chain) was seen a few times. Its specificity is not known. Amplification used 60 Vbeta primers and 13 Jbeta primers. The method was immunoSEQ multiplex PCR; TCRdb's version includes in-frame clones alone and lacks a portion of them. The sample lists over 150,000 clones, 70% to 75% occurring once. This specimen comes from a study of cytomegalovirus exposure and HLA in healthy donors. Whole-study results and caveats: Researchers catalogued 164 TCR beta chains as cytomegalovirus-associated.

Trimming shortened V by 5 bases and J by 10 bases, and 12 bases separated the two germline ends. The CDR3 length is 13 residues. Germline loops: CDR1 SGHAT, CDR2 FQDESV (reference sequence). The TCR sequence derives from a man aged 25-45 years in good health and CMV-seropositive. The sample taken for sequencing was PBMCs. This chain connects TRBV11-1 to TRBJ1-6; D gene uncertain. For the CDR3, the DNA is TGTGCCAGCAGCCCGAGTACCTCCTCACCCCTCCACTTT. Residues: CASSPSTSSPLHF.